A single sample gave rise to the 28 T cell receptor beta chains below, sequenced in a study of blood T cell repertoires in COVID-19. The table came from immunoSEQ multiplex PCR; TCRdb's copy has only in-frame clones and leaves some out. The sample comprises roughly 300,000 clones, around 87% of which are singletons, and roughly 8% rests with the top ten. The sequencing sample was made of peripheral blood. The receptors were gathered from a woman aged 45-59 years who had recovered from COVID-19.

The chain employs TRBV2 and TRBJ1-6, with D perhaps TRBD1 (6 bases). The CDR3 length is 18 residues. V dropped 0 bases and J dropped 6 bases, with 18 bases sitting between them. Germline V gene lookup returns CDR1 SNHLY and CDR2 FYNNEI. CDR3 loop: CASSEALGGRTTNSPLHF. The CDR3 coding sequence is TGTGCCAGCAGTGAAGCGCTTGGGGGCAGGACCACTAATTCACCCCTCCACTTT.

The chain employs TRBV12-3 or TRBV12-4 and TRBJ2-7, with D possibly matching TRBD1 (6 bases). Trimming left V 3 bases short and J 1 base short, with 7 bases between. There are 13 residues in the CDR3. The CDR3 spells CASSFGTSYEQYF. As DNA, the CDR3 is TGTGCCAGCAGTTTTGGGACATCCTACGAGCAGTACTTC.

V gene TRBV29-1 combines with J gene TRBJ2-5; D is undetermined. The V and J ends lost 4 bases and 4 bases respectively, with 7 bases between them. The germline gives CDR1 SQVTM, CDR2 ANQGSEA. CDR3 length equals 11 residues. The CDR3 nucleotides are TGCAGCGTTGGTGGTAGAGAGACCCAGTACTTC. Translation: CSVGGRETQYF.

This clone was seen a few times. The V call is TRBV23-1, the J call TRBJ2-3, with TRBD1 matching 8 bases. TRBV23-1 falls under the ORF class, with uncertain function. The V gene end was trimmed by 5 bases and the J gene end by 1 base; junction bases not matched to a gene: 2. The CDR3 covers 14 residues. CDR3 sequence: CASSGTGGTDTQYF. CDR3 in DNA: TGCGCCAGCAGTGGGACAGGAGGCACAGATACGCAGTATTTT.

This CDR3 is CATETNTEAFF. DNA of the CDR3: TGTGCCACCGAGACAAACACTGAAGCTTTCTTT. V and J are TRBV27 and TRBJ1-1; D call uncertain. The germline gives CDR1 MNHEY, CDR2 SMNVEV (reference sequence). The CDR3 sequence is 11 residues long. Trimming left V 10 bases short and J 2 bases short, with 8 bases between.

J is TRBJ2-2 and V is TRBV5-1, with 7 bases matching TRBD2. After removal of 7 bases from V and 7 bases from J, the junction contained 7 bases not matched to a gene. This CDR3 contains 13 residues. Germline CDR1 SGHRS, CDR2 YFSETQ. Written as DNA, the CDR3 is TGCGCCAGCCTGCGGGAGATTAGCGGGGAGCTGTTTTTT. It codes for CASLREISGELFF.

V and J are TRBV6-6 and TRBJ1-1; no firm D call. The ends were cut back, 5 bases at V and 1 base at J, with 11 bases in the middle. This CDR3 region has 14 residues. Germline CDR1 reads MNHNY; CDR2 reads SVGAGI (reference sequence). CDR3 sequence reads: CASSQFGRNTEAFF. CDR3 sequence (DNA): TGTGCCAGCAGTCAATTTGGCAGGAACACTGAAGCTTTCTTT.

The genes are TRBV5-6 and TRBJ2-5; 9 nucleotides align to TRBD2. CDR1 is SGHDT, CDR2 YYEEEE, per germline. Trimming removed 3 bases from V and 4 bases from J; junction bases left unmatched: 13. The CDR3 covers 17 residues. CDR3 amino acids: CASSSLKTGLARETQYF. The CDR3 region has the DNA TGTGCCAGCAGCTCGCTTAAAACGGGACTAGCCCGAGAGACCCAGTACTTC.

This chain links TRBV10-3 with TRBJ1-2; the match to TRBD1 covers 7 bases. The CDR3 covers 12 residues. Trimming cost V 6 bases and J 8 bases; bases outside gene matches: 6. CDR1 ENHRY and CDR2 SYGVKD come from the germline V gene. The CDR3 here is CAISRTGYGYTF. CDR3 coding DNA: TGTGCCATCAGCCGGACAGGATACGGCTACACCTTC.

This rearrangement joins TRBV29-1 to TRBJ1-2; no clear D. The length of the CDR3 is 15 residues. The germline V and J ends were trimmed by 5 bases and 6 bases, with 22 bases remaining between them. Looked up from germline, CDR1 is SQVTM and CDR2 is ANQGSEA. The CDR3 DNA follows: TGCAGCGTTCGTGGCAGCGAAGGTATTAATGATGGCTACACCTTC. Amino acid sequence: CSVRGSEGINDGYTF.

The chain is built from TRBV3-1 (or the pseudogene TRBV3-2) and TRBJ2-7; no clear D. The germline gives CDR1 LGHDT, CDR2 YNNKEL (reference sequence). CDR3 length: 11 amino acids. Trimming stripped 6 bases from V and 4 bases from J, with 7 bases between. CDR3 loop: CASSLQYEQYF. The DNA for the CDR3 is TGTGCCAGCAGTCTGCAGTACGAGCAGTACTTC.

This chain uses TRBV7-9 with TRBJ1-1, with 7 bases identical to TRBD1. The CDR3 extends over 13 amino acids. J was trimmed by 1 base and V by 7 bases; bases with no gene match: 3. Germline CDR1 and CDR2: SEHNR and FQNEAQ (reference sequence). CDR3 bases: TGTGCCAGCACTCGGACAGGGAACACTGAAGCTTTCTTT. Protein: CASTRTGNTEAFF. Drawing the rest from reference TRBV7-9 and TRBJ1-1, the complete variable domain is DTGVSQNPRHKITKRGQNVTFRCDPISEHNRLYWYRQTLGQGPEFLTYFQNEAQLEKSRLLSDRFSAERPKGSFSTLEIQRTEQGDSAMYLCASTRTGNTEAFFGQGTRLTVV.

This rearrangement joins TRBV27 to TRBJ2-2; no definite D call. V was cut by 5 bases and J by 8 bases, with 18 bases left in between. Germline-derived CDR1 and CDR2 are MNHEY and SMNVEV (reference sequence). The CDR3 is made up of 15 amino acids. This chain's CDR3 is CASSLEAAARGELFF. DNA for the CDR3: TGTGCCAGCAGTCTCGAGGCGGCGGCCAGAGGGGAGCTGTTTTTT.

A note on this clone: The same CDR3 arises from other DNA sequences in this sample as well. This rearrangement joins TRBV19 to TRBJ1-1; 7 bases are shared with TRBD1. The CDR3 runs 13 residues. Germline V gene lookup returns CDR1 LNHDA and CDR2 SQIVND (reference sequence). J lost 3 bases, V lost 4 bases, and 2 bases had no gene match. The chain's CDR3 is CASSTTGDTEAFF. DNA of the CDR3: TGTGCCAGTAGTACTACAGGGGACACTGAAGCTTTCTTT.

V is TRBV7-2 and J is TRBJ2-2; 16 bases match TRBD2. Trimming removed 5 bases from V and 7 bases from J; junction bases left unmatched: 10. Per germline, CDR1 SGHTA and CDR2 FQGNSA. This CDR3 is 18 amino acids long. DNA of the CDR3: TGTGCCAGCAGCCCCCGGGGACTAGCGGGGGGGCAAAGCGGGGAGCTGTTTTTT. It specifies CASSPRGLAGGQSGELFF.

This sequence joins TRBV18 and TRBJ1-2, with D maybe TRBD1 (5 bases). CDR3 length equals 18 residues. Germline V CDR1 and CDR2: KGHSH, LQKENI. Trimming shortened V by 2 bases and J by 0 bases, and 19 bases separated the two germline ends. CDR3 region: CASSPVRRVDTANYGYTF. CDR3 nucleotide sequence: TGTGCCAGCTCACCAGTCCGCAGGGTGGACACAGCTAACTATGGCTACACCTTC.

The chain is built from TRBV7-9 and TRBJ2-2, with TRBD1 matching over 9 bases. After removal of 5 bases from V and 9 bases from J, the junction contained 10 bases not matched to a gene. This CDR3 spans 15 amino acids. Per germline, CDR1 SEHNR and CDR2 FQNEAQ (reference sequence). The CDR3 reads CASSPRDRVFRELFF. The DNA of the CDR3 is TGTGCCAGCAGCCCCCGGGACAGGGTTTTCCGGGAGCTGTTTTTT. The whole variable domain, filled in from reference TRBV7-9 and TRBJ2-2, reads DTGVSQNPRHKITKRGQNVTFRCDPISEHNRLYWYRQTLGQGPEFLTYFQNEAQLEKSRLLSDRFSAERPKGSFSTLEIQRTEQGDSAMYLCASSPRDRVFRELFFGEGSRLTVL.

The chain links TRBV7-6 to TRBJ2-3; 13 nucleotides line up with TRBD2. The CDR3 sequence is 18 residues long. V shed 5 bases and J 1 base; nucleotides not matched to a gene: 9. In germline, CDR1 is SGHVS, CDR2 FNYEAQ. The CDR3 DNA reads as TGTGCCAGCAGCCCTAGACTAGCGGGGGGCCCTGGCACAGATACGCAGTATTTT. Translation gives CASSPRLAGGPGTDTQYF.

This clone was seen just once. V gene TRBV20-1 combines with J gene TRBJ1-2, with 7 nucleotides matching TRBD1. The CDR3 is 12 amino acids. The junction had 2 bases not matched to a gene; V was cut back by 3 bases and J by 4 bases. The germline V gene has CDR1 DFQATT and CDR2 SNEGSKA (reference sequence). This CDR3 is CSASRDSYGYTF. CDR3 nucleotide sequence: TGCAGTGCTAGTCGGGACAGCTATGGCTACACCTTC.

This chain joins TRBV20-1 and TRBJ2-3, with D hard to call. V shed 6 bases and J shed 3 bases, with 7 bases lying between them. The V gene's germline CDR1 is DFQATT and CDR2 SNEGSKA (reference sequence). CDR3 length: 11 residues. The CDR3 bases are TGCAGTGCGAGACAAACAGATACGCAGTATTTT. Protein: CSARQTDTQYF.

The rearrangement uses TRBV7-2 and TRBJ1-3; D remains ambiguous. The V and J ends lost 5 bases and 7 bases respectively, with 21 bases between them. This CDR3 spans 16 amino acids. The germline CDR1 and CDR2 sequences are SGHTA and FQGNSA. CDR3 protein: CASSQRTSNSRNTIYF. The CDR3 coding sequence is TGTGCCAGCAGCCAGCGAACCTCGAACTCCCGGAACACCATATATTTT.

The gene calls are TRBV18 and TRBJ2-2, with 7 bases matching TRBD2. In germline, CDR1 is KGHSH, CDR2 LQKENI. Trimming removed 8 bases from V and 1 base from J; junction bases left unmatched: 4. The CDR3 has 14 residues. The CDR3 region is CASALAVNTGELFF. CDR3 DNA sequence: TGTGCCAGCGCTCTAGCGGTGAACACCGGGGAGCTGTTTTTT. Together with reference TRBV18 and TRBJ2-2, the CDR3 gives the full variable domain: NAGVMQNPRHLVRRRGQEARLRCSPMKGHSHVYWYRQLPEEGLKFMVYLQKENIIDESGMPKERFSAEFPKEGPSILRIQQVVRGDSAAYFCASALAVNTGELFFGEGSRLTVL.

The chain employs TRBV2 and TRBJ2-7, with TRBD2 matching over 7 bases. V lost 7 bases to trimming and J lost 6 bases; unmatched junction nucleotides: 9. CDR1 and CDR2 (germline): SNHLY, FYNNEI. The CDR3 covers 13 residues. CDR3 nucleotide sequence: TGTGCCAGCAAGACTAGCCCGAGTCCCGAGCAGTACTTC. This sequence encodes CASKTSPSPEQYF.

A note on this clone: The junction shows a germline mismatch at one end, possibly a read error. CDR3 in DNA: TGTGCCAGCAGTTACGCGGGGGCACCACTCTTC. It translates to CASSYAGAPLF. The gene calls are TRBV6-2 or TRBV6-3 and TRBJ2-1, with D possibly TRBD2 on 7 matching bases. The germline CDR1 and CDR2 sequences are MNHEY and SVGEGT. The CDR3 contains 11 residues.

V is TRBV11-2 and J is TRBJ1-1, with D hard to call. V lost 5 bases and J lost 7, with 8 bases in between. This CDR3 region has 11 residues. Germline loops: CDR1 SGHAT, CDR2 FQNNGV. The CDR3 loop reads CASSASYEAFF. CDR3 DNA: TGTGCCAGCAGCGCGTCTTATGAAGCTTTCTTT. Filled out from reference TRBV11-2 and TRBJ1-1, the complete variable domain reads EAGVAQSPRYKIIEKRQSVAFWCNPISGHATLYWYQQILGQGPKLLIQFQNNGVVDDSQLPKDRFSAERLKGVDSTLKIQPAKLEDSAVYLCASSASYEAFFGQGTRLTVV.

The J gene is TRBJ2-1, the V gene TRBV3-1 (or the pseudogene TRBV3-2); TRBD2 aligns across 9 bases. The CDR3 loop spans 15 amino acids. J gave up 2 bases and V 4 bases, and 3 bases lay outside the gene matches. In germline, CDR1 is LGHDT, CDR2 YNNKEL (reference sequence). This chain's CDR3 is CASSPGLAPYNEQFF. CDR3 coding DNA: TGTGCCAGCAGCCCGGGACTAGCACCCTACAATGAGCAGTTCTTC.

The chain uses TRBV28 and TRBJ2-4, with D uncertain. The V end lost 3 bases, the J end lost 0 bases, and 12 bases lay between the germline ends. This CDR3 contains 16 residues. CDR1 and CDR2 (germline): MDHEN, SYDVKM. The DNA of the CDR3 is TGTGCCAGCAGTTTCTACAGAATGATAGCCAAAAACATTCAGTACTTC. Its protein product is CASSFYRMIAKNIQYF.

This clone was seen a few times. The chain combines TRBV2 with TRBJ2-3, with 7 bases identical to TRBD1. CDR3 length equals 16 residues. The V and J ends lost 5 bases and 1 base, in that order; junction bases with no gene match: 9. CDR1 is SNHLY and CDR2 is FYNNEI in the germline V gene. Written as DNA, the CDR3 is TGTGCCAGCAGTACTAGGACAGGAACGGGCACAGATACGCAGTATTTT. Protein: CASSTRTGTGTDTQYF.